The 11 T cell receptor beta chains in this list originate from one sample, sequenced in a study of blood T cell repertoires in COVID-19. Profiled with immunoSEQ multiplex PCR; TCRdb holds only in-frame clones, not every one. The sample lists roughly 240,000 clones; about four fifths were seen once. The sample was peripheral blood. The receptors shown here come from an older woman with acute or convalescent COVID-19.

This clone was observed a single time. The rearrangement joins TRBV11-2 to TRBJ2-7; unclear D gene. Trimming left V 0 bases short and J 3 bases short, with 9 bases between. The CDR3 contains 14 residues. Germline CDR1 and CDR2: SGHAT and FQNNGV. The CDR3 here is CASSLDHLGYEQYF. The CDR3 nucleotides are TGTGCCAGCAGCTTAGATCACCTAGGCTACGAGCAGTACTTC.

The rearrangement links TRBV3-1 (or the pseudogene TRBV3-2) to TRBJ1-6; maybe TRBD1 (5 bases). V gave up 8 bases and J gave up 14 bases, with 16 bases separating them. The CDR3 has 12 amino acids. The germline gives CDR1 LGHDT, CDR2 YNNKEL (reference sequence). CDR3: CASGDSGGALHF. DNA for the CDR3: TGTGCCAGCGGCGACAGCGGAGGGGCCCTCCACTTT.

The rearrangement links TRBV19 to TRBJ1-1; no definite D call. The CDR3 length is 14 residues. V gave up 6 bases and J gave up 1 base, with 12 bases separating them. Germline lookup yields CDR1 LNHDA and CDR2 SQIVND (reference sequence). The CDR3 here is CASRPTSTNTEAFF. The DNA for the CDR3 is TGTGCCAGTAGGCCGACATCTACGAACACTGAAGCTTTCTTT.

This clone was found a few times. The chain is built from TRBV2 and TRBJ1-6; TRBD1 agrees at 9 bases. Germline V gives CDR1 SNHLY, CDR2 FYNNEI. CDR3 length equals 13 residues. V lost 8 bases to trimming and J lost 12 bases; unmatched junction nucleotides: 8. This CDR3 reads CASGGGQGRPLHF. DNA of the CDR3: TGTGCCAGCGGGGGGGGACAGGGAAGACCCCTCCACTTT.

V usage is TRBV5-8 and J usage is TRBJ1-2, with 7 bases lining up with TRBD1. The germline V gene encodes CDR1 SGHTS and CDR2 YDEGEE. The CDR3 runs 13 residues. Trimming cost V 4 bases and J 4 bases; bases outside gene matches: 4. The CDR3 DNA follows: TGTGCCAGCAGCGCCTGGGACAGCTATGGCTACACCTTC. Translation: CASSAWDSYGYTF.

The chain links TRBV19 to TRBJ1-3, with unresolved D. This CDR3 is built from 13 residues. Germline CDR1 and CDR2: LNHDA and SQIVND (reference sequence). V shed 2 bases and J shed 4 bases, with 6 bases lying between them. CDR3 amino acids: CASSIIGGNTIYF. CDR3 in DNA: TGTGCCAGTAGTATAATCGGGGGAAACACCATATATTTT. Full variable domain (rest looked up from reference TRBV19 and TRBJ1-3): DGGITQSPKYLFRKEGQNVTLSCEQNLNHDAMYWYRQDPGQGLRLIYYSQIVNDFQKGDIAEGYSVSREKKESFPLTVTSAQKNPTAFYLCASSIIGGNTIYFGEGSWLTVV.

The V and J genes are TRBV5-1 and TRBJ1-1; 8 bases agree with TRBD1. This CDR3 contains 15 residues. Germline V gene sequence: CDR1 SGHRS, CDR2 YFSETQ. V dropped 4 bases and J dropped 5; count of bases not matched to a gene: 10. The DNA for the CDR3 is TGCGCCAGCAGCGAGACCGGACAGGGAGTGACTGAAGCTTTCTTT. Amino acid sequence: CASSETGQGVTEAFF.

This sequence joins TRBV7-8 and TRBJ1-2; D is perhaps TRBD1 (6 bases). Germline V gene data show CDR1 as SGHVS and CDR2 as FQNEAQ. This CDR3 is 14 amino acids long. Trimming took off 2 bases at V and 3 bases at J, with 10 bases between the two ends. The CDR3 DNA is TGTGCCAGCAGCTTACAGGGGCAGGACTATGGCTACACCTTC. Residues: CASSLQGQDYGYTF.

This clone was counted at least ten times. The chain uses TRBV5-1 and TRBJ2-3, with D unresolved. Germline CDR1 and CDR2: SGHRS and YFSETQ. V shed 0 bases and J shed 3 bases, with 8 bases lying between them. This CDR3 region has 14 residues. The CDR3 is CASSLDQATDTQYF. The CDR3 region has the DNA TGCGCCAGCAGCTTGGACCAAGCTACAGATACGCAGTATTTT. The whole variable domain, remainder taken from reference TRBV5-1 and TRBJ2-3, is KAGVTQTPRYLIKTRGQQVTLSCSPISGHRSVSWYQQTPGQGLQFLFEYFSETQRNKGNFPGRFSGRQFSNSRSEMNVSTLELGDSALYLCASSLDQATDTQYFGPGTRLTVL.

The chain joins TRBV9 to TRBJ2-3; perhaps TRBD1 as D (6 bases). The germline CDR1 and CDR2 sequences are SGDLS and YYNGEE. This CDR3 contains 15 residues. Between the trimmed V and J ends, which lost 2 bases and 2 bases, there was a span of 12 bases. In nucleotides, the CDR3 is TGTGCCAGCAGCGTGAGAGGGGGAGCCACAGATACGCAGTATTTT. Amino acids: CASSVRGGATDTQYF.

The chain couples TRBV19 to TRBJ1-2, with D hard to call. This CDR3 contains 14 residues. Germline V CDR1 and CDR2: LNHDA, SQIVND (reference sequence). Trimming left V 1 base short and J 2 bases short, with 8 bases between. CDR3: CASSIVSLNYGYTF. DNA of the CDR3: TGTGCCAGTAGTATAGTTTCGTTGAACTATGGCTACACCTTC.